Detailed here is one T cell receptor beta chain. This sample was included in a study of cytomegalovirus exposure and HLA in healthy donors. Background on the study: The use of the same platform for the 110 or so validation repertoires and the 666 first-cohort repertoires was reported by a later analysis.

Generated by immunoSEQ multiplex PCR, the TCRdb table keeps only in-frame clones and is missing some. Here the sample spans more than 110,000 clones, roughly nine tenths being singletons. Separation from the roughly 670-subject first cohort characterized the approximately 130-subject validation cohort, to which the donors belonged. Source material: PBMCs. This receptor was taken from a man aged 18-30 years in good health and CMV-seronegative.

The CDR3 nucleotides read TGTGCCAGCTTTGACAGGGGACCCCACCAAGAGACCCAGTACTTC. This translates into CASFDRGPHQETQYF. This rearrangement joins TRBV2 to TRBJ2-5; 8 bases align to TRBD1. The CDR3 extends over 15 amino acids. V dropped 8 bases and J dropped 0; count of bases not matched to a gene: 8. The V gene's germline CDR1 is SNHLY and CDR2 FYNNEI.